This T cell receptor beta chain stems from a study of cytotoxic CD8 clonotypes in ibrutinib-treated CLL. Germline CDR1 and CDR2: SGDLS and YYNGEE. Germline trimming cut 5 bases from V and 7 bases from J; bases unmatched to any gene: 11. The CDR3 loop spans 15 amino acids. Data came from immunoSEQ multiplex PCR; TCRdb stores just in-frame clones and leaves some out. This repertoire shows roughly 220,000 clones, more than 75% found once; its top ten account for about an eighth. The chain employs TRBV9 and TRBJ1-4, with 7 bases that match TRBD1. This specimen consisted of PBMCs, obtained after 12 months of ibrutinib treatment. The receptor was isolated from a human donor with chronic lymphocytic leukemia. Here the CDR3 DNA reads TGTGCCAGCAGAGCATCACAGGGGACTGGTGAAAAACTGTTTTTT. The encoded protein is CASRASQGTGEKLFF.